Following are 9 T cell receptor beta chains from one sample sequenced in a study of blood T cell repertoires in COVID-19 (dated by TCRdb to between 2020 and 2021). Library prep was done by the immunoSEQ multiplex PCR assay. TCRdb mirrors the immuneACCESS table, restricted to in-frame sequences. Some clones are absent from its copies; in checked studies, under half trace to an unresolved V gene, and the reason for the others is unknown. In this sample the table shows some 100,000 clones, about 88% of which occur a single time. The ten largest clones add up to less than 8.5% of the sample. The sequenced sample consisted of peripheral blood. These TCRs come from a man aged 30-40 years in a cohort sampled during active COVID-19.

This clone was detected only once. The chain is built from TRBV7-9 and TRBJ2-1; D is perhaps TRBD2 (6 bases). This CDR3 region has 16 residues. Germline values: CDR1 SEHNR, CDR2 FQNEAQ (reference sequence). V was cut by 1 base and J by 2 bases, with 12 bases left in between. The CDR3 nucleotides read TGTGCCAGCAGCTTAGGGCCGGCGGGACCCTACAATGAGCAGTTCTTC. Protein: CASSLGPAGPYNEQFF.

The J gene is TRBJ1-2, the V gene TRBV2; D perhaps matches TRBD1 (5 bases). The length of the CDR3 is 14 residues. CDR1 is SNHLY, CDR2 FYNNEI, per germline. V dropped 3 bases and J dropped 3 bases, with 11 bases sitting between them. CDR3 sequence reads: CASSDKGHDYGYTF. CDR3 in DNA: TGTGCCAGCAGTGATAAAGGACACGACTATGGCTACACCTTC. Together with reference TRBV2 and TRBJ1-2, the CDR3 gives the full variable domain: EPEVTQTPSHQVTQMGQEVILRCVPISNHLYFYWYRQILGQKVEFLVSFYNNEISEKSEIFDDQFSVERPDGSNFTLKIRSTKLEDSAMYFCASSDKGHDYGYTFGSGTRLTVV.

The rearrangement joins TRBV6-5 to TRBJ2-2; a possible D gene is TRBD1 (6 bases). The CDR3 consists of 15 residues. The V gene's germline CDR1 is MNHEY and CDR2 SVGAGI. V gave up 7 bases and J gave up 7 bases, with 19 bases separating them. In DNA, the CDR3 is TGTGCCAGCACCAAAGGGTGGGGGCTCGGCGGGGAGCTGTTTTTT. It translates to CASTKGWGLGGELFF.

V is TRBV28 and J is TRBJ1-1, with TRBD1 matching over 7 bases. This CDR3 spans 15 amino acids. Trimming took 4 bases from V and 1 from J; bases not matched to a gene: 6. Germline CDR1 is MDHEN and CDR2 is SYDVKM. CDR3: CASSSGTASNTEAFF. The CDR3 coding sequence is TGTGCCAGCAGTTCCGGGACAGCATCGAACACTGAAGCTTTCTTT.

The rearrangement joins TRBV30 to TRBJ2-2, with D possibly matching TRBD2 (6 bases). The germline V gene encodes CDR1 GTSNPN and CDR2 SVGIG (reference sequence). With 6 bases removed from V and 4 bases from J, the gap between germline ends came to 27 bases. The CDR3 has 18 amino acids. CDR3 bases: TGTGCCTGCTATCTCCCCCCGGGACTTAAGGCTTTCACCGGGGAGCTGTTTTTT. It codes for CACYLPPGLKAFTGELFF.

In DNA form, the CDR3 reads TGCGCCAGCAGCTTGGCCGGGACAGGGGGGAATGAAAAACTGTTTTTT. Its protein product is CASSLAGTGGNEKLFF. The rearrangement joins TRBV5-1 to TRBJ1-4; 11 bases are shared with TRBD1. Germline loops: CDR1 SGHRS, CDR2 YFSETQ. This CDR3 has 16 amino acids. V lost 0 bases and J lost 5; bases outside the gene matches: 3.

The count of this clone is one. The same CDR3 is also encoded by other DNA sequences in this sample. V is TRBV18 and J is TRBJ2-5; unclear D gene. V lost 2 bases, J lost 1 base, and 5 bases lay in between. Germline CDR1 is KGHSH and CDR2 is LQKENI. This CDR3 has 13 residues. CDR3 coding DNA: TGTGCCAGCTCACCAGGGCTCCAAGAGACCCAGTACTTC. Encoded protein: CASSPGLQETQYF.

The V gene is TRBV10-3, the J gene TRBJ2-4; 11 positions match TRBD2. Per the germline V gene, CDR1 is ENHRY and CDR2 is SYGVKD. The CDR3 runs to 15 residues. V lost 5 bases and J lost 0; bases outside the gene matches: 0. CDR3 sequence (DNA): TGTGCCATCAGTACTAGCGGGGGAGCCAAAAACATTCAGTACTTC. Its translation: CAISTSGGAKNIQYF.

The chain links TRBV5-1 to TRBJ1-2; D is perhaps TRBD1 (5 bases). The CDR3 is 15 residues long. Trimming pared 0 bases from V and 3 bases from J, leaving 12 bases between. CDR1 is SGHRS and CDR2 is YFSETQ in the germline V gene. In DNA, the CDR3 is TGCGCCAGCAGCTTGGAGGGGCAGAATTACTATGGCTACACCTTC. Encoded protein: CASSLEGQNYYGYTF.